The 32 T cell receptor beta chains presented below share a single source sample, sequenced in a study of T cells after yellow fever vaccination. TCRdb called the 5' RACE reads again in MiXCR, with one record for every CDR3 protein. The sample comprises about 550,000 distinct CDR3 sequences, 15% to 20% of which are singletons, and approximately 14% rests with the top ten. Sample: PBMCs, taken 15 days after the yellow fever booster vaccination. The receptors were gathered from a man aged 25 to 40 who received the YFV17D yellow fever vaccine.

The chain couples TRBV20-1 to TRBJ2-3, with 9 bases fitting TRBD1. CDR1 is DFQATT and CDR2 is SNEGSKA in the germline V gene (reference sequence). V was pared by 3 bases and J by 4 bases, with 5 bases of the junction left unmatched. CDR3 length equals 14 residues. The CDR3 protein is CSASPGTGPDTQYF. Here the CDR3 DNA reads TGCAGTGCTAGTCCTGGGACAGGGCCAGATACGCAGTATTTT.

This clonotype was recorded many times. V is TRBV7-9 and J is TRBJ2-4, with D tentatively TRBD2 (5 bases). Trimming took 3 bases from V and 5 from J, leaving 8 bases between them. CDR1 is SEHNR, CDR2 FQNEAQ, per germline (reference sequence). The CDR3 contains 13 residues. The CDR3 is CASSLGSQNIQYF. The CDR3 nucleotides read TGTGCCAGCAGCTTGGGGAGTCAAAACATTCAGTACTTC.

This clonotype was found a few times. At one boundary the junction diverges from the germline segment, which might be a read error. The chain has TRBV7-2 and TRBJ2-3, with D perhaps being TRBD1 or TRBD2 (5 bases each). Looked up from germline, CDR1 is SGHTA and CDR2 is FQGNSA. The CDR3 runs to 15 residues. CDR3 loop: CASTLEWGTPDTQYF. The CDR3 DNA reads as TGTGCCAGCACCTTAGAATGGGGGACCCCAGATACGCAGTATTTT.

This clonotype was seen a few times. The rearrangement uses TRBV5-1 and TRBJ2-4, with TRBD1 identical over 9 bases. The CDR3 totals 15 residues. Germline CDR1 SGHRS, CDR2 YFSETQ. Germline trimming cut 1 base from V and 8 bases from J; bases unmatched to any gene: 7. The CDR3 region is CASSLIGDRADIQYF. CDR3 coding DNA: TGCGCCAGCAGCTTGATAGGGGACAGGGCGGACATTCAGTACTTC.

The chain combines TRBV29-1 with TRBJ2-5; D might be TRBD1 (6 bases). This CDR3 has 13 residues. The V gene lost 7 bases and the J gene lost 2 bases, with 14 bases spanning the gap. The germline V gene encodes CDR1 SQVTM and CDR2 ANQGSEA. The chain's CDR3 is CSGIGQLQETQYF. The CDR3 region has the DNA TGCAGCGGCATCGGACAGCTTCAAGAGACCCAGTACTTC.

In this sample, this clonotype turned up a few times. This sequence joins TRBV12-3 or TRBV12-4 and TRBJ1-2, with D maybe TRBD1 (5 bases). The V end was cut by 4 bases, the J end by 4 bases, with 13 bases between. This CDR3 is 14 amino acids long. The CDR3 bases are TGTGCCAGCAGTTCGGCGGGGCAGGTCTATGGCTACACCTTC. This encodes CASSSAGQVYGYTF.

The rearrangement links TRBV12-3 or TRBV12-4 to TRBJ1-1; D gene uncertain. The CDR3 spans 14 residues. Trimming left V 3 bases short and J 5 bases short, with 13 bases between. The CDR3, as DNA: TGTGCCAGCAGTTTCCAAGGAGTGATGACTGAAGCTTTCTTT. It encodes CASSFQGVMTEAFF.

The J gene is TRBJ2-7, the V gene TRBV29-1; no clear D. Trimming removed 4 bases from V and 0 bases from J, with 7 bases in between. The V gene's germline CDR1 is SQVTM and CDR2 ANQGSEA. This CDR3 is 12 amino acids long. The DNA for the CDR3 is TGCAGCGTTGGGGCAGACTCCTACGAGCAGTACTTC. Translation gives CSVGADSYEQYF.

The rearrangement uses TRBV7-2 and TRBJ2-7; no clear D gene. Germline loops: CDR1 SGHTA, CDR2 FQGNSA. V gave up 5 bases and J gave up 8 bases, with 13 bases separating them. The CDR3 sequence is 12 residues long. The DNA of the CDR3 is TGTGCCAGCAGCCCACAAGAAAGCAAGCAGTACTTC. This sequence encodes CASSPQESKQYF.

V gene TRBV5-1 combines with J gene TRBJ2-1; D gene ambiguous. Germline CDR1 and CDR2: SGHRS and YFSETQ. This CDR3 is 14 amino acids long. V dropped 2 bases and J dropped 2 bases, with 8 bases sitting between them. CDR3 coding DNA: TGCGCCAGCAGCTTAGGGTGGACCTACAATGAGCAGTTCTTC. It yields the protein CASSLGWTYNEQFF.

Many counts were recorded for this clonotype. The chain couples TRBV5-6 to TRBJ2-7; D gene uncertain. The germline CDR1 and CDR2 sequences are SGHDT and YYEEEE. The CDR3 is made up of 13 amino acids. V dropped 5 bases and J dropped 2 bases, with 11 bases sitting between them. CDR3: CASSSDRTYEQYF. CDR3 DNA sequence: TGTGCCAGCAGTTCGGACCGTACCTACGAGCAGTACTTC.

The chain joins TRBV12-3 or TRBV12-4 to TRBJ2-2; possibly TRBD2 for D (7 bases). The V gene lost 5 bases and the J gene lost 1 base, with 17 bases spanning the gap. The CDR3 consists of 17 residues. CDR3 sequence (DNA): TGTGCCAGCAGTAGGGGGGGTCTCCAGCTGAACACCGGGGAGCTGTTTTTT. This translates into CASSRGGLQLNTGELFF.

This clonotype came up a few times. V gene TRBV28 combines with J gene TRBJ2-5; 9 positions agree with TRBD1. The germline V gene encodes CDR1 MDHEN and CDR2 SYDVKM. Losses at the gene ends were 5 bases for V and 5 bases for J; bases not matched to a gene: 9. CDR3 size: 15 residues. The CDR3 DNA sequence: TGTGCCAGCAGTCCCACAGGGGGCAGGATGGAGACCCAGTACTTC. This codes for CASSPTGGRMETQYF.

This clonotype was counted a few times. This chain joins TRBV6-5 and TRBJ2-2; D is possibly TRBD1 (7 bases). The CDR3 is made up of 17 amino acids. The germline V and J ends were trimmed by 4 bases and 5 bases, with 20 bases remaining between them. Germline CDR1 is MNHEY and CDR2 is SVGAGI. The CDR3 nucleotides are TGTGCCAGCAGTTCCCCCCCGACAGGGAGGAGGACCGGGGAGCTGTTTTTT. It specifies CASSSPPTGRRTGELFF.

The V gene is TRBV28, the J gene TRBJ2-7; 7 nucleotides match TRBD2. V lost 5 bases, J lost 6 bases, and 16 bases stayed unmatched. Germline values: CDR1 MDHEN, CDR2 SYDVKM. This CDR3 region has 16 residues. CDR3 region: CASSLLGWSGGLEQYF. The CDR3 DNA is TGTGCCAGCAGTCTCCTGGGTTGGTCGGGAGGACTCGAGCAGTACTTC. The full variable domain, with the rest looked up from reference TRBV28 and TRBJ2-7, is DVKVTQSSRYLVKRTGEKVFLECVQDMDHENMFWYRQDPGLGLRLIYFSYDVKMKEKGDIPEGYSVSREKKERFSLILESASTNQTSMYLCASSLLGWSGGLEQYFGPGTRLTVT.

The chain links TRBV5-1 to TRBJ2-3; D unclear. Trimming removed 1 base from V and 2 bases from J, with 17 bases in between. The CDR3 consists of 17 residues. Germline V lookup: CDR1 SGHRS, CDR2 YFSETQ. CDR3 nucleotide sequence: TGCGCCAGCAGCTTGAGAGTGGAGACATATCACACAGATACGCAGTATTTT. It specifies CASSLRVETYHTDTQYF.

The chain has TRBV5-5 and TRBJ2-5, with 7 bases lining up with TRBD1. The CDR3 loop spans 15 amino acids. Germline V lookup: CDR1 SGHKS, CDR2 YYEKEE (reference sequence). The trim removed 2 bases at V and 5 bases at J, leaving 9 bases unmatched. The CDR3 is CASSFDDRAGETQYF. CDR3 DNA: TGTGCCAGCAGCTTCGACGACAGGGCTGGGGAGACCCAGTACTTC.

The rearrangement joins TRBV7-3 to TRBJ2-3; D not resolved. Germline V gene sequence: CDR1 SGHTA, CDR2 FQGTGA. CDR3 length: 16 amino acids. Trimming removed 4 bases at V and 0 bases at J, with 14 bases between. The CDR3 reads CASSSSRRISTDTQYF. DNA for the CDR3: TGTGCCAGCAGCTCCTCGCGGCGGATTAGCACAGATACGCAGTATTTT.

The rearrangement links TRBV4-2 to TRBJ2-1; a possible D gene is TRBD2 (6 bases). From germline, CDR1 is LGHNA and CDR2 YNFKEQ. This CDR3 spans 15 amino acids. V was pared by 1 base and J by 4 bases, with 11 bases between. In DNA form, the CDR3 reads TGTGCCAGCAGCCAAGGCGCGGGACCTTACAATGAGCAGTTCTTC. This gives the protein CASSQGAGPYNEQFF.

The rearrangement joins TRBV29-1 to TRBJ2-7; 9 positions match TRBD1. CDR1 SQVTM and CDR2 ANQGSEA come from the germline V gene. Unmatched junction bases numbered 5, after V lost 6 bases and J lost 2 bases. This CDR3 spans 13 amino acids. The CDR3 is CSVWDREPYEQYF. The CDR3 DNA follows: TGCAGCGTCTGGGACAGGGAGCCCTACGAGCAGTACTTC.

The chain links TRBV10-3 to TRBJ2-7, with 10 bases that match TRBD2. Germline assignment: CDR1 ENHRY and CDR2 SYGVKD. The trim removed 10 bases at V and 6 bases at J, leaving 6 bases unmatched. The length of the CDR3 is 12 residues. Here the CDR3 DNA reads TGTGCCACAGCCGGGACTAGCGTCGAGCAGTACTTC. Protein product: CATAGTSVEQYF.

The V and J genes are TRBV12-3 or TRBV12-4 and TRBJ2-3; 8 nucleotides line up with TRBD2. The length of the CDR3 is 14 residues. J was trimmed by 3 bases and V by 7 bases; bases with no gene match: 6. CDR3 region: CASNRAGATDTQYF. CDR3 nucleotides: TGTGCCAGCAACAGAGCGGGAGCGACAGATACGCAGTATTTT.

This clonotype has just a few counts. The chain uses TRBV9 and TRBJ2-1; D might be TRBD2 (5 bases). The V end lost 4 bases, the J end lost 7 bases, and 12 bases lay between the germline ends. Germline V gene lookup returns CDR1 SGDLS and CDR2 YYNGEE. CDR3 size: 13 residues. CDR3: CASSPPRGNEQFF. For the CDR3, the DNA is TGTGCCAGCAGCCCCCCGAGAGGGAATGAGCAGTTCTTC.

The chain has TRBV6-6 and TRBJ1-1; 8 bases match TRBD1. Germline CDR1 is MNHNY and CDR2 is SVGAGI (reference sequence). The CDR3 is 13 residues long. V dropped 4 bases and J dropped 8; count of bases not matched to a gene: 6. CDR3 nucleotide sequence: TGTGCCAGCAGTTTGGGCAGGGGGCTGGAAGCTTTCTTT. This gives the protein CASSLGRGLEAFF.

This clonotype occurred a few times. The V call is TRBV7-8, the J call TRBJ1-5; D call uncertain. Trimming pared 3 bases from V and 7 bases from J, leaving 10 bases between. This CDR3 is 13 amino acids long. Germline V gives CDR1 SGHVS, CDR2 FQNEAQ. This CDR3 is CASSLLTEQPQHF. CDR3 coding DNA: TGTGCCAGCAGCTTGCTCACCGAACAGCCCCAGCATTTT.

This clonotype occurred a few times. This chain links TRBV27 with TRBJ2-7; 7 positions agree with TRBD1. Germline V gene lookup returns CDR1 MNHEY and CDR2 SMNVEV (reference sequence). The CDR3 covers 15 residues. J was trimmed by 1 base and V by 1 base; bases with no gene match: 4. The CDR3 sequence is CASSLYGTASYEQYF. CDR3 coding DNA: TGTGCCAGCAGTTTATACGGGACAGCTTCCTACGAGCAGTACTTC.

In its sample, this clonotype was seen many times. The rearrangement uses TRBV7-8 and TRBJ1-2; 7 nucleotides line up with TRBD1. Germline trimming cut 0 bases from V and 4 bases from J; bases unmatched to any gene: 8. Germline CDR1 and CDR2: SGHVS and FQNEAQ. This CDR3 is built from 16 residues. CDR3 coding DNA: TGTGCCAGCAGCTTAGCCGGGCAGGGGGGTAGCTATGGCTACACCTTC. Residues: CASSLAGQGGSYGYTF.

The chain uses TRBV3-1 and TRBJ2-7; either TRBD1 or TRBD2 may fit D (6 bases each). V was cut by 8 bases and J by 2 bases, with 19 bases left in between. The CDR3 spans 15 residues. The germline CDR1 and CDR2 sequences are LGHDT and YNNKEL (reference sequence). The CDR3 DNA is TGTGCCAGCGGGAGTAAGGGGGGTTACGCCTACGAGCAGTACTTC. Protein product: CASGSKGGYAYEQYF.

This clonotype occurred a few times. The genes are TRBV7-2 and TRBJ2-5; D gene unclear. Trimming removed 2 bases at V and 4 bases at J, with 8 bases between. The CDR3 is made up of 13 amino acids. CDR1 is SGHTA and CDR2 is FQGNSA in the germline V gene. This chain's CDR3 is CASSLNPAETQYF. The CDR3 DNA reads as TGTGCCAGCAGCTTAAACCCGGCAGAGACCCAGTACTTC. The full variable domain, completed using reference TRBV7-2 and TRBJ2-5, is GAGVSQSPSNKVTEKGKDVELRCDPISGHTALYWYRQSLGQGLEFLIYFQGNSAPDKSGLPSDRFSAERTGGSVSTLTIQRTQQEDSAVYLCASSLNPAETQYFGPGTRLLVL.

The V gene is TRBV7-6, the J gene TRBJ2-7, with TRBD1 matching over 10 bases. This CDR3 is 14 amino acids long. The V and J ends lost 5 bases and 3 bases, in that order; junction bases with no gene match: 4. CDR1 and CDR2 (germline): SGHVS, FNYEAQ. CDR3 bases: TGTGCCAGCAGCCCAGGACAGGGGGGCTACGAGCAGTACTTC. This codes for CASSPGQGGYEQYF.

The chain recombines TRBV11-2 with TRBJ2-2; 9 bases fit TRBD2. CDR1 SGHAT and CDR2 FQNNGV come from the germline V gene. Losses at the gene ends were 5 bases for V and 7 bases for J; bases not matched to a gene: 8. This CDR3 contains 15 residues. The CDR3 here is CASSQREVYVGELFF. CDR3 nucleotide sequence: TGTGCCAGCAGCCAGCGGGAGGTCTATGTCGGGGAGCTGTTTTTT. The whole variable domain, remainder taken from reference TRBV11-2 and TRBJ2-2, is EAGVAQSPRYKIIEKRQSVAFWCNPISGHATLYWYQQILGQGPKLLIQFQNNGVVDDSQLPKDRFSAERLKGVDSTLKIQPAKLEDSAVYLCASSQREVYVGELFFGEGSRLTVL.

This clonotype has only a few counts. The gene calls are TRBV4-2 and TRBJ2-7; 9 bases are shared with TRBD2. The CDR3 runs 14 residues. From germline, CDR1 is LGHNA and CDR2 YNFKEQ. V dropped 4 bases and J dropped 4; count of bases not matched to a gene: 5. The CDR3 protein is CASSLKRGEYEQYF. As DNA, the CDR3 is TGTGCCAGCAGCCTGAAGCGGGGGGAGTACGAGCAGTACTTC.